This section outlines one T cell receptor (beta chain) sequence together with its context. Other DNA sequences in the sample encode the same CDR3. Per the original methods: Using reference gene primer amplification, nucleated cell counts were estimated. The assay was immunoSEQ multiplex PCR, and TCRdb's table has in-frame clones only and misses some. V and J calls plus clone size are reproduced from that table; the DNA served to infer D and trimming. The table lists over 110,000 clones, about nine tenths of them singletons. This specimen comes from a study of blood T cell repertoires in COVID-19. The overall study: The United States, Italy and Spain supplied acute and convalescent COVID-19 samples. T cells, B-cell-depleted T cells, or PBMCs provided the cDNA or gDNA that served as material.

The sequenced sample was peripheral blood. The clonotype was recovered from a human donor in a cohort sampled during active COVID-19.

The CDR3 nucleotides are TGTGCCAGCAGTTTAACAGGGACCTACGAGCAGTACTTC. Translation gives CASSLTGTYEQYF. The chain has TRBV27 and TRBJ2-7; a possible D gene is TRBD1 (6 bases). This CDR3 spans 13 amino acids. Germline V gene lookup returns CDR1 MNHEY and CDR2 SMNVEV (reference sequence). Trimming shortened V by 2 bases and J by 2 bases, and 7 bases separated the two germline ends.